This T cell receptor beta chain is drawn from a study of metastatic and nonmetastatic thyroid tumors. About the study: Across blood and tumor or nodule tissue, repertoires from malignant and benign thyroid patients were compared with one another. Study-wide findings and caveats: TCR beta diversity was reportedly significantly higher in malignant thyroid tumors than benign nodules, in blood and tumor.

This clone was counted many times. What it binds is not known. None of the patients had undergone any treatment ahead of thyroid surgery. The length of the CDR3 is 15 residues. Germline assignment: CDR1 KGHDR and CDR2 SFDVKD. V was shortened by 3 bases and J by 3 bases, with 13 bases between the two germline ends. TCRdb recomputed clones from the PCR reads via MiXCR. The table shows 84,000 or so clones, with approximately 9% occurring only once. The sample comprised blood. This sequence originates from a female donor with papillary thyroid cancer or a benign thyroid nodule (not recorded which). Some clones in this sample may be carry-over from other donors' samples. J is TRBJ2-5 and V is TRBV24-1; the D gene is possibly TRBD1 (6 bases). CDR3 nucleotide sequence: TGTGCCACCAGTGATAACATCCCAGGGGAAGAGACCCAGTACTTC. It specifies CATSDNIPGEETQYF.